The 25 T cell receptor beta chains below come from one sample, sequenced in a study of post-analysis software for immune sequencing data. Study results and limitations: Five TRBV segments occurring more often in patients than controls included TRBV5-6, TRBV5-1 and TRBV20-1.

Their antigens are not known. TCR beta cDNA libraries had unique molecular identifiers. Using its own MiXCR run on the PCR reads, TCRdb lists one record per CDR3 protein. The profile shows under 900,000 distinct CDR3 sequences, roughly 50% of them singletons. Sample: blood. These receptor sequences come from a girl aged 5-17 years with multiple sclerosis.

The rearrangement uses TRBV7-2 and TRBJ2-3; 7 bases line up with TRBD2. The V gene end was trimmed by 3 bases and the J gene end by 3 bases; junction bases not matched to a gene: 6. Germline assignment: CDR1 SGHTA and CDR2 FQGNSA. The CDR3 is 15 amino acids. The CDR3 here is CASSLGSGDTDTQYF. CDR3 in DNA: TGTGCCAGCAGCTTGGGCAGCGGGGATACAGATACGCAGTATTTT.

J is TRBJ2-4 and V is TRBV6-4; D gene ambiguous. In germline, CDR1 is MRHNA, CDR2 SNTAGT. Trimming removed 3 bases from V and 5 bases from J, with 8 bases in between. The CDR3 length is 13 residues. DNA of the CDR3: TGTGCCAGCAGTGAGAACAGAGAAAACATTCAGTACTTC. The encoded protein is CASSENRENIQYF.

This clonotype appeared a few times. V and J are TRBV7-9 and TRBJ2-7; D is ambiguous. Trimming left V 3 bases short and J 2 bases short, with 8 bases between. Germline CDR1 SEHNR, CDR2 FQNEAQ (reference sequence). This CDR3 comprises 13 residues. The CDR3 sequence is CASSFSPPYEQYF. In DNA form, the CDR3 reads TGTGCCAGCAGCTTTTCGCCGCCCTACGAGCAGTACTTC.

The chain recombines TRBV5-1 with TRBJ2-7, with 12 bases lining up with TRBD2. The CDR3 extends over 18 amino acids. Germline V gene sequence: CDR1 SGHRS, CDR2 YFSETQ. Losses at the gene ends were 4 bases for V and 5 bases for J; bases not matched to a gene: 16. The DNA for the CDR3 is TGCGCCAGCAGCGGGTTTTTTGCTAGCGGGAGGGCCATGGACGAGCAGTACTTC. Its translation is CASSGFFASGRAMDEQYF.

The gene calls are TRBV11-2 and TRBJ2-1, with 10 bases identical to TRBD1. The CDR3 has 15 residues. The germline V gene encodes CDR1 SGHAT and CDR2 FQNNGV. J was trimmed by 4 bases and V by 5 bases; bases with no gene match: 5. CDR3 DNA sequence: TGTGCCAGCAGCCGGGGACAGGGGATATACAATGAGCAGTTCTTC. This gives the protein CASSRGQGIYNEQFF.

The chain couples TRBV4-1 to TRBJ1-2; D is unresolved. The germline gives CDR1 MGHRA, CDR2 YSYEKL. V dropped 0 bases and J dropped 6 bases, with 11 bases sitting between them. The length of the CDR3 is 14 residues. As DNA, the CDR3 is TGCGCCAGCAGCCAAGAAACGGTTGGGCATGGCTACACCTTC. Translating it yields CASSQETVGHGYTF.

This sequence joins TRBV2 and TRBJ2-5; 11 nucleotides line up with TRBD2. The germline V gene has CDR1 SNHLY and CDR2 FYNNEI. Trimming at V came to 4 bases and at J to 11 bases, leaving 12 bases not matched to a gene. The CDR3 runs 15 residues. This CDR3 reads CASSATSGGVTGQYF. The CDR3 region has the DNA TGTGCCAGCAGTGCTACTAGCGGGGGTGTGACCGGGCAGTACTTC.

The chain couples TRBV29-1 to TRBJ1-2; a weak D match, TRBD1 (6 bases). Germline lookup yields CDR1 SQVTM and CDR2 ANQGSEA. The CDR3 runs 16 residues. Trimming removed 0 bases at V and 4 bases at J, with 18 bases between. CDR3 sequence (DNA): TGCAGCGTTGAAGAGGGGGCTCCCGCCAGAGCCTATGGCTACACCTTC. It encodes CSVEEGAPARAYGYTF.

This clonotype has more than one count but fewer than ten. The rearrangement links TRBV12-3 or TRBV12-4 to TRBJ2-7, with D uncertain. V dropped 2 bases and J dropped 6 bases, with 17 bases sitting between them. The CDR3 is 15 amino acids. DNA for the CDR3: TGTGCCAGCAGTTTAATCTCCTGGACCCCGCCCGAGCAGTACTTC. It is translated as CASSLISWTPPEQYF.

The sample holds a few counts of this clonotype. V gene TRBV29-1 combines with J gene TRBJ2-7; D is possibly TRBD1 (5 bases). V lost 1 base and J lost 5, with 12 bases in between. Germline CDR1 SQVTM, CDR2 ANQGSEA. The CDR3 is 13 amino acids. Here the CDR3 reads CSVEGRQGHEQYF. CDR3 sequence (DNA): TGCAGCGTTGAAGGTCGCCAGGGCCACGAGCAGTACTTC.

This rearrangement joins TRBV6-6 to TRBJ1-2, with no clear D. Trimming took off 6 bases at V and 4 bases at J, with 12 bases between the two ends. The germline V gene encodes CDR1 MNHNY and CDR2 SVGAGI (reference sequence). The CDR3 spans 13 residues. The CDR3 here is CASSSVVTYGYTF. The CDR3 DNA sequence: TGTGCCAGCAGCTCCGTTGTCACCTATGGCTACACCTTC.

The genes are TRBV5-1 and TRBJ1-2; D remains unclear. This CDR3 is built from 14 residues. Germline-derived CDR1 and CDR2 are SGHRS and YFSETQ. Trimming removed 0 bases at V and 8 bases at J, with 14 bases between. The CDR3 is CASSLEGPAAGYTF. The CDR3 coding sequence is TGCGCCAGCAGCTTGGAGGGCCCGGCGGCGGGCTACACCTTC.

There are a few counts of this clonotype. V gene TRBV29-1 combines with J gene TRBJ2-4, with 8 nucleotides matching TRBD1. Germline-derived CDR1 and CDR2 are SQVTM and ANQGSEA. The CDR3 runs to 14 residues. With 5 bases clipped from V and 7 bases from J, the junction kept 10 bases outside the gene matches. The CDR3 loop is CSVWTGSLGNIQYF. The CDR3 region has the DNA TGCAGCGTTTGGACAGGGAGTTTAGGGAACATTCAGTACTTC.

This sequence joins TRBV7-6 and TRBJ2-1; 7 positions match TRBD2. The CDR3 spans 13 residues. After removal of 0 bases from V and 8 bases from J, the junction contained 1 base not matched to a gene. Germline V gives CDR1 SGHVS, CDR2 FNYEAQ. The CDR3 sequence: CASSLAGRDEQFF. CDR3 bases: TGTGCCAGCAGCTTAGCAGGGAGGGATGAGCAGTTCTTC. Full variable domain (missing parts from reference TRBV7-6 and TRBJ2-1): GAGVSQSPRYKVTKRGQDVALRCDPISGHVSLYWYRQALGQGPEFLTYFNYEAQQDKSGLPNDRFSAERPEGSISTLTIQRTEQRDSAMYRCASSLAGRDEQFFGPGTRLTVL.

In this sample, this clonotype turned up a few times. The chain uses TRBV5-6 and TRBJ2-4, with 8 bases aligning to TRBD1. The germline V gene has CDR1 SGHDT and CDR2 YYEEEE. After removal of 4 bases from V and 1 base from J, the junction contained 4 bases not matched to a gene. The CDR3 extends over 15 amino acids. The CDR3 loop reads CASSPGGIAKNIQYF. The DNA for the CDR3 is TGTGCCAGCAGCCCAGGGGGCATTGCCAAAAACATTCAGTACTTC. The full variable domain, its missing parts supplied by reference TRBV5-6 and TRBJ2-4, is DAGVTQSPTHLIKTRGQQVTLRCSPKSGHDTVSWYQQALGQGPQFIFQYYEEEERQRGNFPDRFSGHQFPNYSSELNVNALLLGDSALYLCASSPGGIAKNIQYFGAGTRLSVL.

This clonotype was picked up a small number of times. The genes are TRBV27 and TRBJ2-7; D is perhaps TRBD2 (6 bases). V was shortened by 6 bases and J by 3 bases, with 15 bases between the two germline ends. The germline CDR1 and CDR2 sequences are MNHEY and SMNVEV (reference sequence). The CDR3 contains 14 residues. The CDR3 DNA reads TGTGCCAGCAGCTCTGCCCAGGGAGGCTACGAGCAGTACTTC. Residues: CASSSAQGGYEQYF.

The V and J genes are TRBV10-3 and TRBJ1-1, with D unresolved. The germline V gene encodes CDR1 ENHRY and CDR2 SYGVKD. This CDR3 has 11 amino acids. V gave up 11 bases and J gave up 7 bases, with 14 bases separating them. The CDR3 bases are TGTGCCGCCCAGGACGGCGGTGAAGCTTTCTTT. Protein: CAAQDGGEAFF.

J is TRBJ1-6 and V is TRBV5-1; 7 bases agree with TRBD1. Unmatched junction bases numbered 7, after V lost 1 base and J lost 9 bases. This CDR3 has 15 amino acids. The germline CDR1 and CDR2 sequences are SGHRS and YFSETQ. CDR3 in amino acids: CASSLSTGQTSPLHF. For the CDR3, the DNA is TGCGCCAGCAGCTTGTCCACGGGACAGACTTCACCCCTCCACTTT.

This rearrangement joins TRBV27 to TRBJ2-7; no clear D. There are 15 residues in the CDR3. In germline, CDR1 is MNHEY, CDR2 SMNVEV (reference sequence). V dropped 6 bases and J dropped 0 bases, with 15 bases sitting between them. The CDR3 DNA sequence: TGTGCCAGCAGGTCTGAGCAGTTCAGCTCCTACGAGCAGTACTTC. This codes for CASRSEQFSSYEQYF.

This clonotype turned up a few times. At one end, the junction sequence differs from germline, possibly due to a read error. The chain recombines TRBV29-1 with TRBJ2-1; either TRBD1 or TRBD2 may fit D (5 bases each). Germline V lookup: CDR1 SQVTM, CDR2 ANQGSEA. The length of the CDR3 is 13 residues. This chain's CDR3 is CSDDAGTNNEQFF. DNA for the CDR3: TGTAGCGATGACGCCGGGACCAATAATGAGCAGTTCTTC.

This clonotype was counted between two and nine times. This rearrangement joins TRBV7-2 to TRBJ1-6; D gene uncertain. The ends were cut back, 1 base at V and 6 bases at J, with 16 bases in the middle. CDR1 is SGHTA, CDR2 FQGNSA, per germline. This CDR3 spans 17 amino acids. The CDR3 region has the DNA TGTGCCAGCAGCTTAGTTGGTACCGTGGGTGGTAATTCACCCCTCCACTTT. Translating gives CASSLVGTVGGNSPLHF.

This clonotype turned up a few times. The rearrangement links TRBV20-1 to TRBJ2-1; no definite D call. This CDR3 region has 11 residues. V lost 1 base and J 6 bases, leaving 4 bases between the germline ends. Germline assignment: CDR1 DFQATT and CDR2 SNEGSKA (reference sequence). The CDR3, as DNA: TGCAGTGCTAGAGGATCCAATGAGCAGTTCTTC. Protein sequence: CSARGSNEQFF.

This clonotype showed up just a few times. This chain joins TRBV20-1 and TRBJ2-7; TRBD1 matches at 8 bases. Germline trimming cut 6 bases from V and 2 bases from J; bases unmatched to any gene: 9. Germline assignment: CDR1 DFQATT and CDR2 SNEGSKA (reference sequence). The CDR3 length is 14 residues. CDR3 nucleotides: TGCAGTGCCGGCGGGGACAGGCCCCCCTACGAGCAGTACTTC. Amino acids: CSAGGDRPPYEQYF.

The chain recombines TRBV7-2 with TRBJ2-5; D may be TRBD1 (5 bases). CDR1 and CDR2 from the germline V gene are SGHTA and FQGNSA. This CDR3 contains 13 residues. The V end lost 6 bases, the J end lost 5 bases, and 13 bases lay between the germline ends. Here the CDR3 DNA reads TGTGCCAGCAGATCAGGGTCCGGGGAGACCCAGTACTTC. Protein product: CASRSGSGETQYF.

A single count supports this clonotype. This sequence joins TRBV20-1 and TRBJ1-6, with 7 bases matching TRBD1. V lost 1 base and J lost 7; bases outside the gene matches: 4. The germline V gene encodes CDR1 DFQATT and CDR2 SNEGSKA (reference sequence). The CDR3 consists of 14 residues. CDR3 sequence reads: CSARAGTENSPLHF. Written as DNA, the CDR3 is TGCAGTGCTAGAGCCGGGACAGAAAATTCACCCCTCCACTTT.